The present TCR beta chain was sequenced within a study of T-cell memory formation after mild COVID-19. TCRdb used MiXCR to reprocess the 5' RACE reads, holding one entry per CDR3 protein. The sample has almost 550,000 distinct CDR3 sequences; around 21% are singletons. Germline assignment: CDR1 LGHNA and CDR2 YNFKEQ. There are 15 residues in the CDR3. V gave up 5 bases and J gave up 4 bases; unmatched junction bases: 9. The chain employs TRBV4-2 and TRBJ1-1; TRBD1 aligns across 8 bases. The sample was PBMCs or a T cell subset sorted from them (not recorded which). This TCR derives from an adult woman who had mild COVID-19 (a few samples of this study predate the infection). Cell type and time point are not known. In nucleotides, the CDR3 is TGTGCCAGCAGCGAAGCAGGACAGGGAGGCACTGAAGCTTTCTTT. Protein: CASSEAGQGGTEAFF.